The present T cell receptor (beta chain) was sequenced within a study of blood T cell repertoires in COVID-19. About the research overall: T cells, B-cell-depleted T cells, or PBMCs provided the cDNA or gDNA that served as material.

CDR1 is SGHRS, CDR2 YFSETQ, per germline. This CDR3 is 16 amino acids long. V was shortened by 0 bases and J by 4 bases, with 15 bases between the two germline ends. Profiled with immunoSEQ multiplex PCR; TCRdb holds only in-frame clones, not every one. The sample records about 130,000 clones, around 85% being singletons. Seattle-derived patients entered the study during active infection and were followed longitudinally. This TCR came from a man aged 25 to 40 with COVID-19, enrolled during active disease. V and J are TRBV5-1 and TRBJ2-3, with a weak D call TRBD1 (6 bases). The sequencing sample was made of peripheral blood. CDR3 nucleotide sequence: TGCGCCAGCAGCTTGGGACTCAGGGGCCCGGCAGATACGCAGTATTTT. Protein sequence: CASSLGLRGPADTQYF.